This TCR beta chain was identified during a study of cytomegalovirus exposure and HLA in healthy donors (dated by TCRdb to about 2017). A note on the overall study: In an earlier analysis of some 550 of the donors, around 300 Gb of sequence data and roughly 100 million unique TCR beta sequences from about 179 million T cells were reported. An early release covering roughly 640 HLA-typed donors comprised about 320 gigabases of sequencing data and tens of millions of unique TCR sequences. Among the roughly 390 genotyped donors, about 83% belonged to the genetic ancestry cluster associated with self-reported Caucasian donors. The study was designed to test whether signatures of past pathogen exposure could be identified by cataloging public T cell receptors. The study used immunosequencing to profile the T cell repertoires of some 600 subjects and linked those repertoires to cytomegalovirus serostatus. A separate validation cohort of 100 to 150 different subjects was used in addition to the 666-subject first cohort. High-throughput TCR immunosequencing, statistical association of individual TCRs with disease status, and machine learning were combined to predict cytomegalovirus infection status. To study patterns of TCR occurrence, a later analysis re-analyzed previously published TCR beta repertoires from several hundred donors and added high-resolution HLA genotyping. In the later analysis, no new phenotypic data were used to find candidate immune exposures; instead, reliance was placed on TCR beta sequences and their occurrence across donors. An earlier analysis of fewer than 700 of the donors applied high-throughput TCR beta sequencing to assess whether each TCR beta V gene segment acted as functional or pseudogenic. Alongside the repertoire data, information on donor age, sex, ethnicity and CMV serostatus was compiled. A later genetic analysis used genome-wide SNP genotypes for about 65% of the 666 donors, treating that subset as a discovery cohort. Every discovery cohort repertoire had been produced on one sequencing platform. HLA typing included class I and class II loci at four-digit resolution. The number of typed donors differed by locus: about 620-640 for A, B, C, DRB1 and DQB1; 500 to 550 for DQA1; approximately 600 for DPA1; and roughly 450 for DPB1. Because of strong linkage in the cohort, five DR-DQ haplotypes were treated as single units for association and clustering. Among under 450 genotyped donors of the cohort, an average of around 240,000 unique TCR beta nucleotide sequences were sequenced per donor, roughly 20% of them non-productive.

The library was built by means of the immunoSEQ multiplex PCR assay. A mixture of 60 forward primers for TCR Vbeta segments and 13 reverse primers for TCR Jbeta segments was used in the multiplex PCR. The CDR3 region of rearranged TCR beta genes was amplified from genomic DNA with a multiplex PCR assay. The Illumina HiSeq System was used to sequence the amplified TCR beta libraries as 87-base-pair reads. The authors' analysis ran thus. Across the 700 or so repertoires, a later analysis counted tens of millions of unique TCR beta chains, roughly 11 million of which were shared by at least two donors. Raw reads were error-corrected and collapsed into unique sequences by a nearest-neighbor algorithm in which closely related sequences were merged to remove PCR and sequencing errors. CDR3 sequences were aligned to IMGT reference sequences to assign V, D and J gene segments. Each retained sequence needed at least a six-nucleotide match to both a V gene segment and a J gene segment. Rearrangements were classified as productive when the CDR3 lacked stop codons and remained in frame with V and J, and all other rearrangements were classified as non-productive. CDR3 was defined according to IMGT convention as the region running from the second conserved V-encoded cysteine to the conserved J-encoded phenylalanine. In an earlier analysis of around 640 of the donors, sequences lacking an unambiguous match to a single V gene segment were excluded. An earlier analysis of almost 600 of the donors classified V segments as functional when productive rearrangements were above 56.7% and as segregating when the standard deviation between donors was above 5%. A statistical classification framework was built to diagnose cytomegalovirus status from the catalog of TCR beta chain sequences. In a later analysis, TCR nucleotide sequences were compared against IMGT/GENE-DB human TR gene sequences so that V and J genes could be assigned. Using the TCRdist pipeline, a later analysis assigned CDR3 sequences along with most-parsimonious VDJ recombination scenarios. In a later analysis, each TCR beta chain was defined by its CDR3 amino acid sequence together with its V-gene family, and reads lacking a unique V-gene family were excluded. To address suspected cross-contamination and a sequencing artifact, a later analysis removed roughly 640 highly shared, low-generation-probability nucleotide sequences. For each public chain, a later analysis derived a clonal expansion index from normalized ranks of inferred template counts within each repertoire. Generation probabilities in a later analysis came from a VDJ recombination model fitted to out-of-frame rearrangements, and those results were checked against IGoR. Hypergeometric tests were used in a later analysis to score TCR-TCR, TCR-HLA and TCR-CMV co-occurrence, with a repertoire-size bias correction applied to the TCR pairs. In a later analysis, false discovery rates were estimated by permuting HLA or CMV assignments 20 times. In a later analysis, co-occurring TCRs were grouped with DBSCAN, and TCRdist sequence similarity was added when clustering was performed within HLA-allele-positive subsets. Co-occurrence clustering excluded repertoires with fewer than 30,000 or more than 120,000 public chains, plus five with anomalous nucleotide sharing. As stored in TCRdb, this immuneACCESS dataset retains in-frame rearrangements with V and J assigned. A fraction of the clones does not appear; measured against another copy, unresolved V genes explain less than half of the discrepancy, and the remainder lacks a known reason. The D gene and trimming were derived from the DNA, and the V and J assignments and clone size from that table. Within this sample are 100,000 to 150,000 clones, with approximately 74% of them counted one time only. The biggest ten clones account for approximately 4% of the sample.

Of note for this clone: It has no known antigen specificity. No base qualities exist here, and no much larger clone lies one base off it.

Study-wide findings and limitations: For the cohort, immune exposure information was limited to CMV serostatus. Specific HLA alleles were associated with 15,000 to 20,000 TCR beta sequences at a false discovery rate of 0.05 in a later analysis. In vitro tests confirmed that a few of the cytomegalovirus-associated TCR beta chains recognize cytomegalovirus antigens. A total of 150 to 200 TCR beta chains were listed by the study as associated with cytomegalovirus. Assigning TCR associations to individual alleles was difficult when HLA alleles, especially DR and DQ, strongly co-occurred. Because counts were too low, roughly 18 rarely observed V segments, including chromosome 9 orphons, were left out of the earlier analysis of approximately 500 of the donors. Presence/absence analyses assumed roughly uniform sequencing depth across donors, an assumption that may not hold. A further reported finding was that TCR beta sequences accurately predicted the HLA-A and HLA-B alleles for most subjects in the first cohort. Because the 87-base-pair reads could not distinguish some IMGT-functional V segments, including TRBV6-2 and TRBV6-3, those segments were excluded. In a later genetic analysis, a missense DCLRE1C variant was associated with V-gene and J-gene trimming of TCR beta chains, and the association was replicated in an independent cohort. According to a later analysis, most CMV-associated TCR beta chains appeared to be HLA-restricted, and the HLA associations seemed to be driven largely by CMV exposure. The cohort was sequenced for TCR beta chains only, and without alpha or paired-chain data the features that could be detected were limited. According to a later analysis, parvovirus B19, influenza, CMV and Epstein-Barr virus appeared linked to several top co-occurrence clusters. It was suggested by the authors that the approach could potentially be generalized to other disease states and immunological phenotypes. In a later analysis, the rate of TCR association differed among HLA loci, with DRB1 alleles having the most associated TCRs and HLA-C alleles having the fewest. The sequencing pipeline was judged likely to have produced a cluster of highly shared sequence variants as a technical artifact. Correlated functional status among segregating V segments might be attributable to linkage disequilibrium, but an unknown experimental factor could not be ruled out. According to a later genetic analysis, donors in an Asian-associated ancestry cluster had fewer N-insertions in productive TCRs than the approximately 650-donor mean. An earlier analysis of some 560 of the donors showed that most TCR beta V segments appeared in productive rearrangements either about 87% or about 30% of the time, which broadly matched IMGT annotations. In a later analysis, HLA-associated TCR beta chains showed more clonal expansion and lower generation probabilities than non-associated chains that were equally common. Most TCR sequences were observed very rarely across donors, whereas some public TCRs were present in many individuals. Because HLA typing was unavailable for some donors at each locus, only the typed subset was used in association tests. In both the original and validation cohorts, the classifier was reported to diagnose cytomegalovirus status with high specificity and sensitivity.

The CDR3 runs 16 amino acids, cysteine and phenylalanine included. The entry retains the CDR3 DNA only, 48 bases that are in frame from base 1. Unmatched junction bases come to 5, with V trimmed by 1 base and J by 4 bases. CDR1 and CDR2 are read off the germline V gene as LGHNA and YSLEER. The cohort consisted of approximately 690 healthy bone marrow donors. All cohort members were sampled while nominally healthy, although unrecorded immune exposures were likely present. The donor tested CMV seropositive and was one of the 289 seropositive cohort members. A peripheral blood sample was collected from each donor, and TCR beta sequencing was performed on peripheral blood mononuclear cells. The Qiagen DNeasy Blood Extraction Kit was used to extract genomic DNA from the blood cell samples.

The sequence was obtained from a middle-aged man in good health and CMV-seropositive. The sample comprised PBMCs. Recombination joined TRBV4-3 with TRBJ2-2; the junction holds 8 bases that match TRBD1. The bases read TGCGCCAGCAGCCAAGTTCCAGGGGGCACCACCGGGGAGCTGTTTTTT. It is translated as CASSQVPGGTTGELFF.